This is a list of T cell receptor beta chains from one sample in a study of blood T cell repertoires in COVID-19. Profiling relied on immunoSEQ multiplex PCR, and the TCRdb table lists in-frame clones only, not all of them. The sample consists of about 410,000 clones, 75% to 90% of them appearing once. The sequencing input was peripheral blood. The receptors come from a woman between 40 and 50 years old with COVID-19, enrolled during active disease. Both conserved end residues are part of each CDR3. D genes are given only for firm matches. Not every row has a clone size; where given, it reads once, few, many or a size class.

cdr3_nt	cdr3_aa	j_call	d_call	clone_size	v_call
TGTGCCAGCAGCGTTGGGACAGGGGTACCTAATGAAAAACTGTTTTTT	CASSVGTGVPNEKLFF	TRBJ1-4	TRBD1	.	TRBV5-8
TGTGCCAGCAGCACCGCTCCCGGGACTAGCGGGAGCTTCTACGAGCAGTACTTC	CASSTAPGTSGSFYEQYF	TRBJ2-7	.	.	TRBV21-1
TGTGCCAGCAGCAAAGTAGGGACAGGGGGCTCCTACGAGCAGTACTTC	CASSKVGTGGSYEQYF	TRBJ2-7	TRBD1	.	TRBV3-1/TRBV3-2
TGTGCCAGCAGCGGAGGGCTCGACGCCTACGAGCAGTACTTC	CASSGGLDAYEQYF	TRBJ2-7	.	.	TRBV9
TGTGCCAGCGGGGTGAGGCGGGACTCCTACAATGAGCAGTTCTTC	CASGVRRDSYNEQFF	TRBJ2-1	.	.	TRBV19
TGTGCCAGCAGAGTTACAGAGTATGGCTACACCTTC	CASRVTEYGYTF	TRBJ1-2	.	.	TRBV28
TGCAGCGTCTGGGGACAGGGGGCCTTTGCGGGCTACACCTTC	CSVWGQGAFAGYTF	TRBJ1-2	TRBD1	.	TRBV29-1
TGTGCCAGCAGCTTGGATGAGCAGGGGGAGACTGAAGCTTTCTTT	CASSLDEQGETEAFF	TRBJ1-1	TRBD1	few	TRBV5-6
TGTGCCGGCAGTGATCAGGCAGATACGCAGTATTTT	CAGSDQADTQYF	TRBJ2-3	.	.	TRBV2
TGTGCCAGCAGTAGACCGAGAGGGGAGCAGTACTTC	CASSRPRGEQYF	TRBJ2-7	.	.	TRBV6-2/TRBV6-3
TGTGCCAGCAGCCCCCACCCAGAGGGGGTTCGAGATACGCAGTATTTT	CASSPHPEGVRDTQYF	TRBJ2-3	.	.	TRBV7-9
TGTGCCAGCTCACCAAACAGTCAGGGCACTGAAGCTTTCTTT	CASSPNSQGTEAFF	TRBJ1-1	.	.	TRBV18
TGTGCCAGCAGCTTAGGCAACAGGTTGAGCAATCAGCCCCAGCATTTT	CASSLGNRLSNQPQHF	TRBJ1-5	.	.	TRBV7-8
TGCGCCAGCAGCTCGACAGGGGGCAGGAACTATGGCTACACCTTC	CASSSTGGRNYGYTF	TRBJ1-2	TRBD1	.	TRBV5-1
TGTGCCAGTACTTCGACAGGGGGCAGAAGGACTGAAGCTTTCTTT	CASTSTGGRRTEAFF	TRBJ1-1	TRBD1	.	TRBV19
TGTGCCAGCAGCTTAACAGGGGATCAGCCCCAGCATTTT	CASSLTGDQPQHF	TRBJ1-5	TRBD1	.	TRBV7-2
TGTGCCAGCACCGCCGGGTGGCAGTCAGAAGCTTTCTTT	CASTAGWQSEAFF	TRBJ1-1	.	.	TRBV6-5
TGTGCCAGCAGCCTTAGACATACCCCGAACAATGAGCAGTTCTTC	CASSLRHTPNNEQFF	TRBJ2-1	.	.	TRBV9
TGTGCCAGCAGATACCGTCGGGGGGCAACTAATGAAAAACTGTTTTTT	CASRYRRGATNEKLFF	TRBJ1-4	.	.	TRBV6-5
TGTGCCAGCAGCTTGACAGGGAGCGCGGCTAATGAAAAACTGTTTTTT	CASSLTGSAANEKLFF	TRBJ1-4	TRBD1	many	TRBV7-9
TGTGCCAGCAGTCCAACAGGGGGCCGGGATCAGCCCCAGCATTTT	CASSPTGGRDQPQHF	TRBJ1-5	TRBD1	.	TRBV28
TGCGCCAGCTCGCGAGGATCCTACAATGAGCAGTTCTTC	CASSRGSYNEQFF	TRBJ2-1	.	.	TRBV5-1
TGTGCCAGTAGTTTCGGGATAGGACAGGGCCGAACTAATGAAAAACTGTTTTTT	CASSFGIGQGRTNEKLFF	TRBJ1-4	TRBD1	.	TRBV19
TGTGCCAGCAGCTTCAGGGAGGACATTCAGTACTTC	CASSFREDIQYF	TRBJ2-4	.	.	TRBV5-4
TGTGCCAGCAGTGTACAGGGTACCGACGAGCAGTACTTC	CASSVQGTDEQYF	TRBJ2-7	.	.	TRBV7-2
TGTGCCAGCAGCCACCAGGGGATCAATCAGCCCCAGCATTTT	CASSHQGINQPQHF	TRBJ1-5	.	.	TRBV7-2
TGTGCTAGCAGCGTGATAGCGGGGGGTTGGGAGACCCAGTACTTC	CASSVIAGGWETQYF	TRBJ2-5	TRBD2	.	TRBV7-7
TGTGCCAGTAGGAGGACAGGACCTATAGAAAAACTGTTTTTT	CASRRTGPIEKLFF	TRBJ1-4	TRBD1	.	TRBV19
TGTGCTAGTGGTTTGGGGGGCGGCTATGGCTACACCTTC	CASGLGGGYGYTF	TRBJ1-2	.	.	TRBV12-5
TGTGCCAGCAGCTTAGGTGACAGGGTTGGGTATGGCTACACCTTC	CASSLGDRVGYGYTF	TRBJ1-2	TRBD1	few	TRBV7-2
TGTGCCAGCAGCTTGGTGCAGGGTCGGGACACTGAAGCTTTCTTT	CASSLVQGRDTEAFF	TRBJ1-1	.	once	TRBV5-4
TGTGCCAGCGGGGGCGCGAGTGAAAAACTGTTTTTT	CASGGASEKLFF	TRBJ1-4	.	.	TRBV7-9
TGTGCCAGCAGCCAGAGGGACAGATTGGTAAAACTGTTTTTT	CASSQRDRLVKLFF	TRBJ1-4	TRBD1	.	TRBV3-1/TRBV3-2
TGCGCCAGCAGCCAGGGACAGGGGAATCAAGAGACCCAGTACTTC	CASSQGQGNQETQYF	TRBJ2-5	TRBD1	.	TRBV4-3
TGTGCCAGCAGCTGGAGGGTAGGACAGGGTTATCAGCCCCAGCATTTT	CASSWRVGQGYQPQHF	TRBJ1-5	TRBD1	.	TRBV5-5
TGTGCCATCAGTGATTTCGGCAGAAAAGCATCTAGCACGGGTGAAAAACTGTTTTTT	CAISDFGRKASSTGEKLFF	TRBJ1-4	.	.	TRBV10-3
TGTGCCAGCAGTTACGGACAGGGGTTCGGGGAGCTGTTTTTT	CASSYGQGFGELFF	TRBJ2-2	TRBD1	.	TRBV6-5
TGTGCCAGCAGCCTCAATTCAGTCGGGACAGGGAGGAAAGGCTCTGGAAACACCATATATTTT	CASSLNSVGTGRKGSGNTIYF	TRBJ1-3	TRBD1	.	TRBV14
TGCGCCAGCAGCTTGGCCACGGGGGGCGGCACTGAAGCTTTCTTT	CASSLATGGGTEAFF	TRBJ1-1	.	.	TRBV5-1
TGTGCCAGCTCACCAAGTTTGGCAGGGTATAATTCACCCCTCCACTTT	CASSPSLAGYNSPLHF	TRBJ1-6	.	.	TRBV18
TGTGCCAGTAGCCTTGGGACAGGGGATAGCAATCAGCCCCAGCATTTT	CASSLGTGDSNQPQHF	TRBJ1-5	TRBD1	.	TRBV19
TGTGCCATCAGTGAAGGACAGCCCGGGGAGCTGTTTTTT	CAISEGQPGELFF	TRBJ2-2	.	.	TRBV10-3
TGTGCCAGCATACCGCGGCGGGACTATGGCTACACCTTC	CASIPRRDYGYTF	TRBJ1-2	.	.	TRBV12-3/TRBV12-4
TGTGCCAGCAGCCCCGGCGGGAGGGCCGACAATGAGCAGTTCTTC	CASSPGGRADNEQFF	TRBJ2-1	TRBD2	.	TRBV9
TGTGCCAGCAGTGGAGCGGGAGGCACAGATACGCAGTATTTT	CASSGAGGTDTQYF	TRBJ2-3	TRBD2	few	TRBV6-4
TGTGCCAGCTCCACCACGGTGTCAGATACGCAGTATTTT	CASSTTVSDTQYF	TRBJ2-3	.	.	TRBV18